These 11 T cell receptor beta chains share one sample of origin, sequenced in a study of blood T cell repertoires in COVID-19. The method was immunoSEQ multiplex PCR; TCRdb's version includes in-frame clones alone and lacks a portion of them. The sample gives about 250,000 clones, 65% to 85% of which show up once; more than 15% is in the top ten. What was sequenced was peripheral blood. Receptors originate from a person aged 65 to 85 with COVID-19, enrolled during active disease.

The V gene is TRBV5-1, the J gene TRBJ1-6; TRBD1 agrees at 11 bases. Germline V gene sequence: CDR1 SGHRS, CDR2 YFSETQ. Trimming at V came to 4 bases and at J to 7 bases, leaving 4 bases not matched to a gene. The CDR3 consists of 15 residues. CDR3 region: CASSVGTGGNSPLHF. In nucleotides, the CDR3 is TGCGCCAGCAGCGTGGGGACAGGGGGGAATTCACCCCTCCACTTT.

The gene calls are TRBV23-1 and TRBJ1-6, with D possibly being TRBD1 (6 bases). TRBV23-1 qualifies as an ORF whose function is uncertain. The CDR3 sequence is 16 residues long. The V gene lost 4 bases and the J gene lost 4 bases, with 14 bases spanning the gap. CDR3 protein: CASSLPRDRYNSPLHF. The CDR3 DNA is TGCGCCAGCAGTCTACCGAGAGACAGGTATAATTCACCCCTCCACTTT.

The V and J genes are TRBV27 and TRBJ2-7; 12 nucleotides agree with TRBD2. Germline CDR1 and CDR2: MNHEY and SMNVEV (reference sequence). This CDR3 has 16 residues. V dropped 5 bases and J dropped 6; count of bases not matched to a gene: 11. This CDR3 reads CASSTAWASGRGEQYF. The CDR3 DNA is TGTGCCAGCAGTACCGCCTGGGCTAGCGGGAGGGGCGAGCAGTACTTC.

J is TRBJ1-3 and V is TRBV18; 8 bases fit TRBD1. With 4 bases clipped from V and 0 bases from J, the junction kept 11 bases outside the gene matches. Germline loops: CDR1 KGHSH, CDR2 LQKENI. This CDR3 has 18 amino acids. For the CDR3, the DNA is TGTGCCAGCTCACAAACGGGAGCGGGACAGGTCTCTGGAAACACCATATATTTT. This codes for CASSQTGAGQVSGNTIYF.

This clone has a handful of counts. This chain uses TRBV7-2 with TRBJ1-2; 8 bases fit TRBD1. This CDR3 has 15 amino acids. With V trimmed by 1 base and J by 8 bases, 9 bases remained unmatched. The V gene's germline CDR1 is SGHTA and CDR2 FQGNSA. CDR3 protein: CASSLGPGQGLGYTF. The CDR3 DNA sequence: TGTGCCAGCAGCTTAGGCCCTGGACAGGGTTTGGGCTACACCTTC. The variable domain in full, completed from reference TRBV7-2 and TRBJ1-2, reads GAGVSQSPSNKVTEKGKDVELRCDPISGHTALYWYRQSLGQGLEFLIYFQGNSAPDKSGLPSDRFSAERTGGSVSTLTIQRTQQEDSAVYLCASSLGPGQGLGYTFGSGTRLTVV.

The sample holds a few counts of this clone. The chain combines TRBV6-2 or TRBV6-3 with TRBJ2-4; TRBD2 matches 11 bases. The germline gives CDR1 MNHEY, CDR2 SVGEGT. CDR3 length: 15 residues. V dropped 5 bases and J dropped 3; count of bases not matched to a gene: 3. The CDR3 sequence is CASSPLAGVKNIQYF. The DNA of the CDR3 is TGTGCCAGCAGTCCACTAGCGGGGGTCAAAAACATTCAGTACTTC.

This clone was observed a single time. The chain combines TRBV11-2 with TRBJ2-7; a possible D gene is TRBD2 (5 bases). Germline V lookup: CDR1 SGHAT, CDR2 FQNNGV. Trimming cost V 5 bases and J 6 bases, with 11 bases left between them. The CDR3 covers 12 residues. This CDR3 is CASSPTTFEQYF. In DNA, the CDR3 is TGTGCCAGCAGCCCGACTACGTTCGAGCAGTACTTC.

The chain uses TRBV15 and TRBJ2-5, with D uncertain. This CDR3 region has 15 residues. CDR1 and CDR2 from the germline V gene are LNHNV and YYDKDF (reference sequence). V was clipped by 0 bases and J by 3 bases, with 11 bases between them. Here the CDR3 reads CATSRDGGREETQYF. The CDR3 DNA reads TGTGCCACCAGCAGAGATGGCGGTCGGGAAGAGACCCAGTACTTC.

The chain carries TRBV18 and TRBJ1-3; 7 bases fit TRBD1. This CDR3 is built from 16 residues. J gave up 2 bases and V 6 bases, and 10 bases lay outside the gene matches. Germline CDR1 is KGHSH and CDR2 is LQKENI. In DNA, the CDR3 is TGTGCCAGCTCTGACATTTTGGGACAGACTGGAAACACCATATATTTT. Its protein product is CASSDILGQTGNTIYF. Complete variable domain (other parts from reference TRBV18 and TRBJ1-3): NAGVMQNPRHLVRRRGQEARLRCSPMKGHSHVYWYRQLPEEGLKFMVYLQKENIIDESGMPKERFSAEFPKEGPSILRIQQVVRGDSAAYFCASSDILGQTGNTIYFGEGSWLTVV.

The rearrangement joins TRBV23-1 to TRBJ1-4, with 7 bases matching TRBD1. TRBV23-1 qualifies as an ORF whose function is uncertain. V shed 3 bases and J 7 bases; nucleotides not matched to a gene: 8. The CDR3 extends over 15 amino acids. The CDR3 nucleotides are TGCGCCAGCAGTCATCCAGGGGGTTGGCCTGAAAAACTGTTTTTT. It yields the protein CASSHPGGWPEKLFF.

J is TRBJ2-3 and V is TRBV7-2; D perhaps matches TRBD2 (6 bases). The V gene's germline CDR1 is SGHTA and CDR2 FQGNSA. The CDR3 consists of 17 residues. The germline V and J ends were trimmed by 1 base and 6 bases, with 20 bases remaining between them. CDR3 loop: CASSLENGRGPRDTQYF. In DNA, the CDR3 is TGTGCCAGCAGCTTAGAAAATGGGCGGGGACCTAGGGATACGCAGTATTTT.